Listed below are T cell receptor beta chains from one sample, sequenced in a study of blood T cell repertoires in COVID-19. Only in-frame clones appear in the TCRdb table, and some are missing; sequencing was by immunoSEQ multiplex PCR. The repertoire holds 250,000 to 300,000 clones, about 85% seen once, with 3.6% in the top ten. Sequences were obtained from peripheral blood. All receptors derive from a man younger than 30 with active or convalescent COVID-19. CDR3s include the opening cysteine and the closing phenylalanine or tryptophan. Each record gives: J gene, CDR3 length, V gene, CDR3 protein.

J gene: TRBJ2-7; CDR3 length: 14; V gene: TRBV6-5; CDR3 protein: CASRRTSGSREQYF
J gene: TRBJ2-2; CDR3 length: 15; V gene: TRBV6-5; CDR3 protein: CASSSFPSGSRELFF
J gene: TRBJ2-7; CDR3 length: 12; V gene: TRBV27; CDR3 protein: CASTDRVHEQYF
J gene: TRBJ2-4; CDR3 length: 17; V gene: TRBV7-2; CDR3 protein: CASSFTSGRMGGNIQYF
J gene: TRBJ1-1; CDR3 length: 14; V gene: TRBV9; CDR3 protein: CASSVETGATEAFF
J gene: TRBJ2-2; CDR3 length: 15; V gene: TRBV10-3; CDR3 protein: CAISDPAENTGELFF
J gene: TRBJ2-2; CDR3 length: 14; V gene: TRBV10-3; CDR3 protein: CAISVLKGAGELFF
J gene: TRBJ2-7; CDR3 length: 15; V gene: TRBV6-5; CDR3 protein: CASSLKLAGIGEQYF
J gene: TRBJ1-1; CDR3 length: 16; V gene: TRBV3-1/TRBV3-2; CDR3 protein: CASSQDLTGMNTEAFF
J gene: TRBJ2-7; CDR3 length: 14; V gene: TRBV4-1; CDR3 protein: CASSLGQGNYEQYF
J gene: TRBJ2-7; CDR3 length: 15; V gene: TRBV5-6; CDR3 protein: CASSSLDRASYEQYF
J gene: TRBJ2-1; CDR3 length: 16; V gene: TRBV24-1; CDR3 protein: CATSGSGLPAHNEQFF
J gene: TRBJ2-5; CDR3 length: 17; V gene: TRBV5-6; CDR3 protein: CASSGAWEQSAQETQYF
J gene: TRBJ2-1; CDR3 length: 15; V gene: TRBV11-3; CDR3 protein: CASSTDPTSGEEQFF
J gene: TRBJ1-5; CDR3 length: 12; V gene: TRBV7-4; CDR3 protein: CASKIQGRPQHF
J gene: TRBJ1-1; CDR3 length: 13; V gene: TRBV7-3; CDR3 protein: CASSPFRDTEAFF
J gene: TRBJ2-2; CDR3 length: 17; V gene: TRBV5-6; CDR3 protein: CASSWSLAGGHSGELFF
J gene: TRBJ2-6; CDR3 length: 14; V gene: TRBV5-1; CDR3 protein: CASRQISGANVLTF
J gene: TRBJ1-1; CDR3 length: 14; V gene: TRBV5-1; CDR3 protein: CASSRWTGNTEAFF
J gene: TRBJ2-7; CDR3 length: 17; V gene: TRBV6-2/TRBV6-3; CDR3 protein: CASSFGLLLASYYEQYF
J gene: TRBJ2-4; CDR3 length: 14; V gene: TRBV7-2; CDR3 protein: CASSSPSFKNIQYF
J gene: TRBJ1-3; CDR3 length: 16; V gene: TRBV6-1; CDR3 protein: CASSEQTGGSGNTIYF
J gene: TRBJ2-2; CDR3 length: 14; V gene: TRBV7-3; CDR3 protein: CASSLSGNTGELFF
J gene: TRBJ1-5; CDR3 length: 13; V gene: TRBV19; CDR3 protein: CASTQSRTGPQHF
J gene: TRBJ2-7; CDR3 length: 16; V gene: TRBV24-1; CDR3 protein: CATSGTHRDRLDEQYF
J gene: TRBJ2-7; CDR3 length: 15; V gene: TRBV6-5; CDR3 protein: CASSYLKGQGTEQYF
J gene: TRBJ2-2; CDR3 length: 16; V gene: TRBV5-4; CDR3 protein: CARVGQGASNTGELFF
J gene: TRBJ2-7; CDR3 length: 16; V gene: TRBV7-3; CDR3 protein: CASSLNGGGTTYEQYF
J gene: TRBJ1-1; CDR3 length: 11; V gene: TRBV28; CDR3 protein: CAITTETEAFF
J gene: TRBJ1-5; CDR3 length: 14; V gene: TRBV10-3; CDR3 protein: CATNRDRENQPQHF
J gene: TRBJ2-2; CDR3 length: 13; V gene: TRBV21-1; CDR3 protein: CATDTGVTGELFF
J gene: TRBJ1-5; CDR3 length: 14; V gene: TRBV19; CDR3 protein: CASSMDDLGQPQHF
J gene: TRBJ1-4; CDR3 length: 14; V gene: TRBV5-4; CDR3 protein: CASSQDRVNEKLFF
J gene: TRBJ2-7; CDR3 length: 14; V gene: TRBV6-4; CDR3 protein: CASSGQGGTYEQYF